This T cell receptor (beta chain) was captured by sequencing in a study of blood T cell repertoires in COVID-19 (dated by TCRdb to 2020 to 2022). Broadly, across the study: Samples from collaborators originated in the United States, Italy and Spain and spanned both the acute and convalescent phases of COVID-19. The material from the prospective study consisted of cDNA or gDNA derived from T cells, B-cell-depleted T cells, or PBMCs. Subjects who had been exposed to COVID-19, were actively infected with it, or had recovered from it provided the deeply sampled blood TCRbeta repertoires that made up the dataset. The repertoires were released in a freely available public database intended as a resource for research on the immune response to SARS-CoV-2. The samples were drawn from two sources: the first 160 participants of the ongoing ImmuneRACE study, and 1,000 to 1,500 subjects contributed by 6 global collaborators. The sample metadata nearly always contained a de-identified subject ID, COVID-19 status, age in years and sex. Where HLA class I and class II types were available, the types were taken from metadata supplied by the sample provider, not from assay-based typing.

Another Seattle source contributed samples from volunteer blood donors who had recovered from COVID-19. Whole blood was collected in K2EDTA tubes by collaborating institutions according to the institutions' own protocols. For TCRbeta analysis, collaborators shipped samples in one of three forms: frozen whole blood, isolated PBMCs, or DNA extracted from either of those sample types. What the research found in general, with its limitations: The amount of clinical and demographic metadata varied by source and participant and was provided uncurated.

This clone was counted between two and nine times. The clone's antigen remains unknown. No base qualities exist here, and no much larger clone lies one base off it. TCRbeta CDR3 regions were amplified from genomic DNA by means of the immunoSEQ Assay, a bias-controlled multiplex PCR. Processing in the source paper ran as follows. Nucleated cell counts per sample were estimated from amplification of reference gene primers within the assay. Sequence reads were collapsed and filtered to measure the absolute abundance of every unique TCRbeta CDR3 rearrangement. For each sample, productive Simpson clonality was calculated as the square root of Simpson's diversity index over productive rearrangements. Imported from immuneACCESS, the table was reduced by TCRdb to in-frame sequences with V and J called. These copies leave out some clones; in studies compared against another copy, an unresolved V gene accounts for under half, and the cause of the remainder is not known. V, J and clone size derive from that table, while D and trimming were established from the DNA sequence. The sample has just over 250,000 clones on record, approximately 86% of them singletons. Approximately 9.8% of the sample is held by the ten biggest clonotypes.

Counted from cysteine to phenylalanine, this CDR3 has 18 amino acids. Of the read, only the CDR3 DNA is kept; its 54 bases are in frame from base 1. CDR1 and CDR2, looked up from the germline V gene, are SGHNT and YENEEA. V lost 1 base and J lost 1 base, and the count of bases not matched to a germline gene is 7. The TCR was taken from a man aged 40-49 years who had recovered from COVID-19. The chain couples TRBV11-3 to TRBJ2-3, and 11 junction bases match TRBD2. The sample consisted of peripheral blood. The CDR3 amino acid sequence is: CASSLGEWGLAGTDTQYF. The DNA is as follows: TGTGCCAGCAGCTTAGGAGAGTGGGGACTAGCGGGCACAGATACGCAGTATTTT.